Listed below are T cell receptor beta chains from one sample, sequenced in a study of PD-1 blockade in classical Hodgkin lymphoma. Using immunoSEQ multiplex PCR, the repertoire was profiled, and TCRdb retains in-frame clones only, with some absent. Of tens of thousands of clones listed, around 82% are singletons. Sequences were derived from peripheral blood mononuclear cells (PBMCs), sampled before the second cycle of nivolumab. These receptors were collected from a human donor with classical Hodgkin lymphoma. Each CDR3 is given with its conserved first and last residue. Clone size is shown for a subset of rows, as once, few, many or a class of expanded clone.

abundance	v_gene	len	j_gene	CDR3aa
-	TRBV18	14	TRBJ2-7	CASSPLAGIYEQYF
-	TRBV11-3	15	TRBJ2-7	CASSLDGRESYEQYF
-	TRBV19	13	TRBJ2-3	CAAGTSGTDTQYF
-	TRBV5-1	11	TRBJ2-7	CASSLAKEQYF
-	TRBV6-6	14	TRBJ1-6	CASGIGTGGSPLHF
few	TRBV19	13	TRBJ1-2	CASSPRTTKGYTF
-	TRBV6-5	13	TRBJ2-2	CASSSVSPGELFF
-	TRBV7-8	15	TRBJ2-7	CASSLEFRSSYEQYF
few	TRBV7-6	14	TRBJ1-1	CASSLGQGLTEAFF
-	TRBV19	12	TRBJ1-1	CASAGQNTEAFF
-	TRBV25-1	13	TRBJ2-1	CASSEVTKEEQFF
-	TRBV28	14	TRBJ1-1	CASRTQGESGKLFF
-	TRBV30	16	TRBJ2-7	CAWSGLGQGLFYEQYF
-	TRBV9	14	TRBJ2-1	CASSAAGPYNEQFF
-	TRBV5-1	16	TRBJ2-7	CASNPMGVSGTNEQYF
-	TRBV18	12	TRBJ1-1	CASSPVRAEAFF
-	TRBV2	12	TRBJ2-7	CASSGTAYEQYF
few	TRBV7-2	16	TRBJ1-3	CASSLVSIGSGNTIYF
-	TRBV7-9	12	TRBJ1-1	CASSLAGTEAFF
-	TRBV30	17	TRBJ2-2	CAWYNGFDTPNTGELFF
-	TRBV7-6	9	TRBJ2-5	CASRKTQYF
-	TRBV7-9	15	TRBJ2-1	CASSPRVRSYNEQFF
once	TRBV5-6	15	TRBJ1-2	CASSFRRSRNYGYTF
-	TRBV7-3	13	TRBJ2-3	CASSFGSGDTQYF
-	TRBV30	12	TRBJ2-7	CAWSTGHYEQYF
-	TRBV7-2	15	TRBJ2-3	CASSFSGDPTDTQYF
-	TRBV7-3	14	TRBJ2-1	CASSLIAGSDEQFF
-	TRBV7-9	17	TRBJ2-1	CASSPGTSGSADNEQFF
-	TRBV6-1	14	TRBJ1-1	CASSEGPGRTEAFF
-	TRBV28	14	TRBJ2-7	CASSLNRLHYEQYF
medium-sized	TRBV7-9	15	TRBJ1-3	CASSTQQGSGNTIYF
-	TRBV7-9	16	TRBJ2-1	CASSLISGRVNNEQFF
-	TRBV19	12	TRBJ1-1	CASSIMGTEAFF
-	TRBV7-2	16	TRBJ2-7	CASSPGGSGGAREQYF
-	TRBV7-2	12	TRBJ2-3	CASSSLTDTQYF
-	TRBV5-4	14	TRBJ1-2	CASSLDLRIYGYTF
medium-sized	TRBV19	15	TRBJ1-1	CASRDRGYGGTEAFF
-	TRBV9	14	TRBJ2-2	CASSFKGDTGELFF
-	TRBV5-1	15	TRBJ1-5	CASSLEGQEYQPQHF
-	TRBV10-3	17	TRBJ1-6	CAISEDGGLRGNSPLHF
once	TRBV10-1	17	TRBJ2-3	CASSGLAGGQETDTQYF
-	TRBV7-9	15	TRBJ1-4	CASSLSGWTNEKLFF
-	TRBV18	16	TRBJ2-4	CASSPVGGLDKNIQYF
-	TRBV2	14	TRBJ1-5	CASSERTSNQPQHF
-	TRBV7-8	15	TRBJ1-1	CASSFLGDRGWRAFF
-	TRBV7-8	15	TRBJ1-5	CASSPGQGSNQPQHF
few	TRBV27	13	TRBJ1-2	CASRRGGEVDYTF
-	TRBV9	15	TRBJ1-5	CASSVDLRVGQPQHF